This T cell receptor (beta chain) was recovered during a study of OX40 agonist ivuxolimab in advanced cancers. Only in-frame clones appear in the TCRdb table, and some are missing; sequencing was by immunoSEQ multiplex PCR. The sample lists about 67,000 clones, 87% occurring once. This clone was counted only a few times. CDR1 SGHTA and CDR2 FQGNSA come from the germline V gene. The CDR3 spans 15 residues. The trim removed 0 bases at V and 5 bases at J, leaving 5 bases unmatched. The V and J genes are TRBV7-2 and TRBJ2-5, with 8 bases lining up with TRBD1. Sequencing used CD4+ or CD8+ T cells sorted from blood, obtained in a trial of the OX40 agonist ivuxolimab. The TCR originated in an adult with an advanced solid tumor such as melanoma, head and neck, liver or kidney cancer. The DNA for the CDR3 is TGTGCCAGCAGCTTAGCCAGGACAGGGCGGGAGACCCAGTACTTC. Translation: CASSLARTGRETQYF. Supplemented by reference TRBV7-2 and TRBJ2-5, the full variable domain reads GAGVSQSPSNKVTEKGKDVELRCDPISGHTALYWYRQSLGQGLEFLIYFQGNSAPDKSGLPSDRFSAERTGGSVSTLTIQRTQQEDSAVYLCASSLARTGRETQYFGPGTRLLVL.